The 10 T cell receptor beta chains below come from one sample, sequenced in a study of beta chain features in type 1 diabetes. cDNA synthesis used the whole RNA isolate, giving expressed TCRB sequences. The repertoire was sequenced with immunoSEQ multiplex PCR; TCRdb's copy has only in-frame clones and lacks some. The data show around 430,000 clones, with 25% to 35% seen just once and 0.06% to 0.07% held by the top ten. The sample consisted of naive CD4+ T cells from blood. The source is a man between 18 and 35 years old in good health.

Note on this clone: This specimen includes other DNA sequences encoding the same CDR3. This rearrangement joins TRBV9 to TRBJ2-5; D is unresolved. V lost 0 bases to trimming and J lost 1 base, with 4 bases between them. The length of the CDR3 is 13 residues. Looked up from germline, CDR1 is SGDLS and CDR2 is YYNGEE. CDR3 nucleotide sequence: TGTGCCAGCAGCGTAGGACCCCAAGAGACCCAGTACTTC. As protein: CASSVGPQETQYF.

This clone was detected a few times. This chain connects TRBV5-4 to TRBJ2-5; TRBD2 agrees at 9 bases. Germline V gene sequence: CDR1 SGHNT, CDR2 YYREEE (reference sequence). With V trimmed by 3 bases and J by 3 bases, 9 bases remained unmatched. The CDR3 loop spans 16 amino acids. CDR3 residues: CASSSLPLAGKETQYF. CDR3 coding DNA: TGTGCCAGCAGCTCGCTGCCCCTAGCGGGAAAAGAGACCCAGTACTTC.

The chain couples TRBV4-2 to TRBJ2-5, with TRBD1 matching over 7 bases. Per the germline V gene, CDR1 is LGHNA and CDR2 is YNFKEQ. The V and J ends lost 0 bases and 5 bases, in that order; junction bases with no gene match: 0. CDR3 length: 13 amino acids. The CDR3 DNA reads as TGTGCCAGCAGCCAAGAACAGGGGGAGACCCAGTACTTC. This sequence encodes CASSQEQGETQYF.

V usage is TRBV2 and J usage is TRBJ2-7, with D tentatively TRBD2 (6 bases). V gave up 7 bases and J gave up 3 bases, with 10 bases separating them. This CDR3 is built from 12 residues. The germline V gene encodes CDR1 SNHLY and CDR2 FYNNEI. The chain's CDR3 is CASTSEGYEQYF. The CDR3 DNA sequence: TGTGCCAGCACCTCGGAGGGCTACGAGCAGTACTTC.

This clone was counted only a few times. The chain recombines TRBV7-9 with TRBJ1-2; D remains ambiguous. The V end was cut by 3 bases, the J end by 7 bases, with 18 bases between. Germline CDR1 and CDR2: SEHNR and FQNEAQ (reference sequence). The CDR3 extends over 15 amino acids. CDR3 in DNA: TGTGCCAGCAGCTTCCCGTTGGAGGGCGTAGGTGGCTACACCTTC. Its protein is CASSFPLEGVGGYTF.

The chain recombines TRBV4-2 with TRBJ1-5; 10 nucleotides agree with TRBD1. V shed 1 base and J 5 bases; nucleotides not matched to a gene: 2. The germline V gene has CDR1 LGHNA and CDR2 YNFKEQ. The CDR3 loop spans 15 amino acids. CDR3 DNA sequence: TGTGCCAGCAGCCAAGGGGACAGGGGAGATCAGCCCCAGCATTTT. Amino acid sequence: CASSQGDRGDQPQHF.

This clone has a handful of counts. The chain combines TRBV5-1 with TRBJ2-3; maybe TRBD2 (6 bases). This CDR3 is 15 amino acids long. Trimming took off 2 bases at V and 2 bases at J, with 12 bases between the two ends. Germline CDR1 and CDR2: SGHRS and YFSETQ. The CDR3 loop is CASSFAGPITDTQYF. CDR3 in DNA: TGCGCCAGCAGCTTCGCGGGACCGATCACAGATACGCAGTATTTT.

With respect to this clone: Other DNA sequences from this sample encode an identical CDR3 as well. V usage is TRBV5-4 and J usage is TRBJ2-3; 11 bases are shared with TRBD2. CDR1 and CDR2 (germline): SGHNT, YYREEE (reference sequence). The CDR3 totals 15 residues. With V trimmed by 3 bases and J by 5 bases, 5 bases remained unmatched. The CDR3 DNA is TGTGCCAGCAGCTCGTTAGCGGGAGGGTTAGATACGCAGTATTTT. As protein: CASSSLAGGLDTQYF.

The V call is TRBV7-9, the J call TRBJ1-5, with D possibly TRBD1 on 5 matching bases. Trimming took off 5 bases at V and 8 bases at J, with 10 bases between the two ends. The CDR3 contains 12 residues. Germline V lookup: CDR1 SEHNR, CDR2 FQNEAQ (reference sequence). The CDR3 loop reads CASSLRGEPQHF. As DNA, the CDR3 is TGTGCCAGCAGCCTACGGGGGGAGCCCCAGCATTTT.

This sequence joins TRBV7-2 and TRBJ2-7; D might be TRBD2 (6 bases). In germline, CDR1 is SGHTA, CDR2 FQGNSA. The CDR3 contains 13 residues. V was trimmed by 4 bases and J by 10 bases, leaving 17 bases between them. The DNA for the CDR3 is TGTGCCAGCAGCTGGGGACTGCCCGGGGAACAGTACTTC. Translating it yields CASSWGLPGEQYF.